The TCR beta chain described here comes from a study of blood T cell repertoires in COVID-19. Study at large: Sites across the United States, Italy and Spain contributed samples from acute and convalescent COVID-19. PBMCs, B-cell-depleted T cells, or T cells provided the cDNA or gDNA that made up the material.

Trimming shortened V by 5 bases and J by 2 bases, and 22 bases separated the two germline ends. Germline-derived CDR1 and CDR2 are SGHRS and YFSETQ. The CDR3 is 17 amino acids. Original analysis: Amplification from reference gene primers served as the basis for estimated nucleated cell counts. Sequencing was performed with immunoSEQ multiplex PCR; in TCRdb, only in-frame clones are kept and a portion is missing. V and J calls and clone size are copied from that table; D and trimming were computed from the DNA. In the table there are roughly 230,000 clones, approximately 80% of which are singletons. Sequenced sample: peripheral blood. The rearrangement links TRBV5-1 to TRBJ1-1, with D perhaps TRBD1 (6 bases). The origin of this receptor is a man aged 35 to 55 with acute or convalescent COVID-19. CDR3 in DNA: TGCGCCAGCAGGTCAGGGGTTCTCCCAACCGGTAACACTGAAGCTTTCTTT. This gives the protein CASRSGVLPTGNTEAFF.